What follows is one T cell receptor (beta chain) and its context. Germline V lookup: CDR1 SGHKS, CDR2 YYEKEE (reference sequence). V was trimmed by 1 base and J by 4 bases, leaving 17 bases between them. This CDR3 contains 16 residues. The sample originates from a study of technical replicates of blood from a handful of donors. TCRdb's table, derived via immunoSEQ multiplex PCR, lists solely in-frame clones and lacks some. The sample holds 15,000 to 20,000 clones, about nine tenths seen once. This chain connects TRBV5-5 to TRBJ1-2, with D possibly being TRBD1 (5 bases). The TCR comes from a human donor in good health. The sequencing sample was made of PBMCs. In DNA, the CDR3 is TGTGCCAGCAGCTTGCTCCCTGCGGGGGACGGCTATGGCTACACCTTC. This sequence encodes CASSLLPAGDGYGYTF.